The entry that follows covers one T cell receptor (beta chain) sequence. This record comes from a study of blood T cell repertoires in COVID-19. Across the study: The origin of the acute and convalescent COVID-19 samples was the United States, Italy and Spain. From T cells, B-cell-depleted T cells, or PBMCs came the material, which was cDNA or gDNA.

V dropped 6 bases and J dropped 3; count of bases not matched to a gene: 4. This CDR3 region has 13 residues. CDR1 and CDR2 (germline): MNHEY, SVGAGI. The authors' processing: Estimation of nucleated cell counts was performed using reference gene primer amplification. Here immunoSEQ multiplex PCR was the method, and the copy in TCRdb shows in-frame clones only, minus some. The D gene and trimming were derived from the DNA, and the V and J assignments and clone size from that table. This sample has 300,000 to 350,000 clones, with about 83% found just once. The sequenced material came from peripheral blood. The sequence was obtained from a man younger than 45 with active or convalescent COVID-19. The chain carries TRBV6-5 and TRBJ2-7; 8 bases fit TRBD1. Written as DNA, the CDR3 is TGTGCCAGCAGCACGGGACAGGTCTACGAGCAGTACTTC. Amino acid sequence: CASSTGQVYEQYF.